This TCR beta chain originates from a study of cytomegalovirus exposure and HLA in healthy donors. Broader study findings: The study recorded 150 to 200 TCR beta chains that were cytomegalovirus-associated. It emerged from a later analysis that several of the most significant clusters appeared to be linked to common viral pathogens. Apart from CMV serostatus, no immune exposure information was available.

Concerning this clone itself: Its target is not known.

This CDR3 region has 13 residues. V gave up 1 base and J gave up 1 base, with 4 bases separating them. Per germline, CDR1 SGHRS and CDR2 YFSETQ. The PCR ran on 60 Vbeta and 13 Jbeta primers. Generated by immunoSEQ multiplex PCR, the TCRdb table keeps only in-frame clones and is missing some. This table holds more than 95,000 clones, roughly 85% found once. Everyone who donated was a healthy bone marrow donor. The V gene is TRBV5-1, the J gene TRBJ2-3; D is ambiguous. This receptor was taken from a man in his late teens or twenties in good health and CMV-seropositive. Sequenced input: PBMCs. The DNA of the CDR3 is TGCGCCAGCAGCTTGCGAGGCACAGATACGCAGTATTTT. Translated, it gives CASSLRGTDTQYF.